The 12 T cell receptor beta chains below come from one sample, sequenced in a study of T cells in Graves' hyperthyroidism and ophthalmopathy. Amplified regions were TCR beta CDR3 sequences from RNA transcripts. First-round RT-PCR of the TCR CDR3 relied on the HTBI primer set. Each CDR3 protein is one row after TCRdb ran MiXCR on the multiplex PCR reads. The sample shows 370,000 or so distinct CDR3 sequences, about 13% of them seen only once. The sequenced sample was blood. Source of these receptors: a man younger than 45 with Graves' hyperthyroidism that later progressed to Graves' ophthalmopathy.

At least ten counts were recorded for this clonotype. V is TRBV20-1 and J is TRBJ2-5; 8 bases agree with TRBD1. This CDR3 is built from 12 residues. V lost 4 bases to trimming and J lost 4 bases; unmatched junction nucleotides: 2. From germline, CDR1 is DFQATT and CDR2 SNEGSKA (reference sequence). CDR3 in amino acids: CSATTGGETQYF. The CDR3 DNA sequence: TGCAGTGCTACCACAGGGGGAGAGACCCAGTACTTC.

The V gene is TRBV7-9, the J gene TRBJ1-2; a weak D match, TRBD1 (6 bases). The germline V and J ends were trimmed by 4 bases and 4 bases, with 13 bases remaining between them. The length of the CDR3 is 14 residues. The germline V gene has CDR1 SEHNR and CDR2 FQNEAQ (reference sequence). CDR3 sequence (DNA): TGTGCCAGCAGCTGGGCAGACAGGTCCTATGGCTACACCTTC. This sequence encodes CASSWADRSYGYTF.

The J gene is TRBJ1-2, the V gene TRBV5-1; 9 bases match TRBD1. CDR1 SGHRS and CDR2 YFSETQ come from the germline V gene. CDR3 length: 15 residues. The V segment lost 4 bases and the J segment 3 bases; nucleotides outside the gene matches: 7. The CDR3 bases are TGCGCCAGCAGCAGGGGGACAGGGTCTTACTATGGCTACACCTTC. It is translated as CASSRGTGSYYGYTF.

The gene calls are TRBV6-6 and TRBJ2-1; D perhaps matches TRBD2 (6 bases). The germline CDR1 and CDR2 sequences are MNHNY and SVGAGI (reference sequence). The CDR3 sequence is 16 residues long. The V end lost 0 bases, the J end lost 0 bases, and 9 bases lay between the germline ends. CDR3 nucleotide sequence: TGTGCCAGCAGTTACTCGGGGGGAGGCTCCTACAATGAGCAGTTCTTC. Its protein product is CASSYSGGGSYNEQFF.

This clonotype was seen at least ten times. The chain combines TRBV6-1 with TRBJ2-1; D is unclear. Per the germline V gene, CDR1 is MNHNS and CDR2 is SASEGT. V was trimmed by 0 bases and J by 10 bases, leaving 10 bases between them. The CDR3 runs to 13 residues. DNA for the CDR3: TGTGCCAGCAGTGAAGCGGGTGGAAGCGAGCAGTTCTTC. Translation gives CASSEAGGSEQFF.

The chain uses TRBV5-4 and TRBJ1-1; TRBD1 matches at 7 bases. J lost 1 base, V lost 4 bases, and 7 bases had no gene match. Germline values: CDR1 SGHNT, CDR2 YYREEE (reference sequence). There are 15 residues in the CDR3. CDR3 region: CASSRTGRGNTEAFF. The CDR3 region has the DNA TGTGCCAGCAGCAGGACAGGCCGGGGGAACACTGAAGCTTTCTTT.

In this sample, this clonotype turned up many times. The chain is built from TRBV30 and TRBJ2-7; tentatively, D is TRBD1 (6 bases). Germline V gives CDR1 GTSNPN, CDR2 SVGIG (reference sequence). The CDR3 totals 15 residues. Trimming stripped 2 bases from V and 3 bases from J, with 17 bases between. CDR3 amino acids: CAWSSWGLGLYEQYF. Here the CDR3 DNA reads TGTGCCTGGAGTTCTTGGGGGCTAGGTCTCTACGAGCAGTACTTC. Using reference TRBV30 and TRBJ2-7 for the parts outside the CDR3, the full variable domain is SQTIHQWPATLVQPVGSPLSLECTVEGTSNPNLYWYRQAAGRGLQLLFYSVGIGQISSEVPQNLSASRPQDRQFILSSKKLLLSDSGFYLCAWSSWGLGLYEQYFGPGTRLTVT.

The chain has TRBV19 and TRBJ2-7; D is undetermined. The V end was cut by 3 bases, the J end by 0 bases, with 6 bases between. Per germline, CDR1 LNHDA and CDR2 SQIVND (reference sequence). The length of the CDR3 is 13 residues. CDR3 region: CASSIGSSYEQYF. CDR3 DNA: TGTGCCAGTAGTATCGGAAGCTCCTACGAGCAGTACTTC.

The rearrangement uses TRBV6-1 and TRBJ1-4; 8 bases map to TRBD1. J was trimmed by 3 bases and V by 7 bases; bases with no gene match: 4. The CDR3 covers 14 residues. Germline CDR1 reads MNHNS; CDR2 reads SASEGT. In DNA, the CDR3 is TGTGCCAGCAATGGACAGGGACCTAATGAAAAACTGTTTTTT. Residues: CASNGQGPNEKLFF.

In its sample, this clonotype was seen many times. The rearrangement uses TRBV7-9 and TRBJ1-1; possible D gene TRBD1, 5 bases. Germline V gives CDR1 SEHNR, CDR2 FQNEAQ (reference sequence). The CDR3 loop spans 12 amino acids. Between the trimmed V and J ends, which lost 5 bases and 11 bases, there was a span of 15 bases. CDR3 DNA: TGTGCCAGCAGCCCCTATAGCGGGGGGGCTTTCTTT. Translated, it gives CASSPYSGGAFF.

This clonotype was counted ten times or more. The genes are TRBV20-1 and TRBJ1-1; D uncertain. V shed 3 bases and J shed 1 base, with 9 bases lying between them. The CDR3 consists of 13 residues. From germline, CDR1 is DFQATT and CDR2 SNEGSKA (reference sequence). The CDR3 protein is CSARVGSNTEAFF. CDR3 coding DNA: TGCAGTGCTAGGGTTGGGTCGAACACTGAAGCTTTCTTT.

This clonotype was detected many times. The chain carries TRBV3-1 and TRBJ2-7; tentative D call: TRBD2 (6 bases). The germline V gene has CDR1 LGHDT and CDR2 YNNKEL (reference sequence). This CDR3 has 13 residues. Trimming stripped 4 bases from V and 6 bases from J, with 13 bases between. In DNA form, the CDR3 reads TGTGCCAGCAGCCCGCAGGGAGGTGTCGAGCAGTACTTC. Its translation is CASSPQGGVEQYF.